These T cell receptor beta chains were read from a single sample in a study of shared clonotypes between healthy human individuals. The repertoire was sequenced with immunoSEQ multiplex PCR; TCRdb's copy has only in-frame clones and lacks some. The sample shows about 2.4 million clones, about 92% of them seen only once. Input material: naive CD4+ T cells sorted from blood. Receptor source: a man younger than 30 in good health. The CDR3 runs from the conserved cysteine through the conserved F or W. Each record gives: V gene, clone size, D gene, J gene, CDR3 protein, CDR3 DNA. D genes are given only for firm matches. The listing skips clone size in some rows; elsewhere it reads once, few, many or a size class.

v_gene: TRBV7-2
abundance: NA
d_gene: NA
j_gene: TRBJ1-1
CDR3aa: CASSFWGMNTEAFF
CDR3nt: TGTGCCAGCAGCTTCTGGGGGATGAACACTGAAGCTTTCTTT

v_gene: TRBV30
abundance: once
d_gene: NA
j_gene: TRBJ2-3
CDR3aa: CAWSVGTLTDTQYF
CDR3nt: TGTGCCTGGAGTGTGGGGACTTTGACAGATACGCAGTATTTT

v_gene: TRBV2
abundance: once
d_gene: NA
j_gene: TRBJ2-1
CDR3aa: CASRVSEFNEQFF
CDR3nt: TGTGCCAGCAGGGTGTCGGAGTTCAATGAGCAGTTCTTC

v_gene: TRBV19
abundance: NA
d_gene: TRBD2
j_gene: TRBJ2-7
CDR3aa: CASSSQTSDGSEQYF
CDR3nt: TGTGCCAGTAGTTCCCAGACTAGCGACGGGAGCGAGCAGTACTTC

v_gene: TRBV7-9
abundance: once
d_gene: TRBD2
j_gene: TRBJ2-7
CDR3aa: CASSPRTSLKGEQYF
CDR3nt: TGTGCCAGCAGCCCCAGGACTAGCCTAAAAGGCGAGCAGTACTTC

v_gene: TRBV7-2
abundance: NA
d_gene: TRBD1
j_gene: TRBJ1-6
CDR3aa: CASSFGDRGPGSPLHF
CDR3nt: TGTGCCAGCAGCTTTGGGGACAGGGGGCCTGGATCACCCCTCCACTTT

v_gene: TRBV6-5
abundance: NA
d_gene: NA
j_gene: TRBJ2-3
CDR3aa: CASSYPGDTQYF
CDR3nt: TGTGCCAGCAGTTACCCCGGGGATACGCAGTATTTT

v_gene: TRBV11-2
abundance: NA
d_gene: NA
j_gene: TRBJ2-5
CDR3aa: CASSLSEVQETQYF
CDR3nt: TGTGCCAGCAGCCTATCGGAGGTTCAAGAGACCCAGTACTTC

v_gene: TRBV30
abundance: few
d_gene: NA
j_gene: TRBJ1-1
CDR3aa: CAWSVVAGPNTEAFF
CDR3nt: TGTGCCTGGAGTGTAGTCGCAGGACCGAACACTGAAGCTTTCTTT

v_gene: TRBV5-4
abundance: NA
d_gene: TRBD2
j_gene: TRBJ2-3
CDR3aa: CASSPRGAGGATDTQYF
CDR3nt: TGTGCCAGCAGCCCACGTGGAGCGGGAGGTGCGACAGATACGCAGTATTTT

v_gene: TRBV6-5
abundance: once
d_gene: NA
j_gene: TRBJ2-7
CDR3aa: CASSYSPGLTYEQYF
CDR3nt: TGTGCCAGCAGTTACTCTCCGGGGTTGACCTACGAGCAGTACTTC

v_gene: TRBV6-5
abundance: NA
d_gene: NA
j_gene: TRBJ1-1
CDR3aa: CASSPWTGSSFKAFF
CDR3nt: TGTGCCAGCAGTCCGTGGACGGGCAGTTCGTTCAAAGCTTTCTTT

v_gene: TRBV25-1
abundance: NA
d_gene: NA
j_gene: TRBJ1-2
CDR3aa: CASSEVQGEFGYTF
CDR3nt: TGTGCCAGCAGTGAAGTCCAGGGAGAGTTTGGCTACACCTTC

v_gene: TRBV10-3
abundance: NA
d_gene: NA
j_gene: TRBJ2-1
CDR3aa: CAISESGFSSYNEQFF
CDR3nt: TGTGCCATCAGTGAGAGCGGGTTTAGCTCCTACAATGAGCAGTTCTTC

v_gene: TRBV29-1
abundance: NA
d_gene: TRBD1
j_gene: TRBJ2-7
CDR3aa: CSVEGPDRGPYEQYF
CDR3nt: TGCAGCGTTGAAGGACCGGACAGGGGGCCTTACGAGCAGTACTTC

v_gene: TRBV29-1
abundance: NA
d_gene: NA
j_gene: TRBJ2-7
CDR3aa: CSVGTDYYEQYF
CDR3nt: TGCAGCGTGGGAACAGATTACTACGAGCAGTACTTC

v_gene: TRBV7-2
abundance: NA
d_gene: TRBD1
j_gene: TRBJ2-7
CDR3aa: CASSLARTGGYEQYF
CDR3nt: TGTGCCAGCAGCTTAGCGCGGACAGGGGGCTACGAGCAGTACTTC

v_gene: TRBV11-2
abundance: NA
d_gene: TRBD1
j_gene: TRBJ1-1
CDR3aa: CASSLHQGGAFF
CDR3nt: TGTGCCAGCAGCTTACACCAGGGGGGAGCTTTCTTT

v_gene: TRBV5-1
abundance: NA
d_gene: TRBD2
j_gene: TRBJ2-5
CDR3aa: CASSSTSGSETQYF
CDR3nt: TGCGCCAGCAGCTCCACTAGCGGGAGTGAGACCCAGTACTTC

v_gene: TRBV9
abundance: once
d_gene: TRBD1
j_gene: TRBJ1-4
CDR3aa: CASSVFDRGAEKLFF
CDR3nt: TGTGCCAGCAGCGTATTCGACAGGGGAGCTGAAAAACTGTTTTTT

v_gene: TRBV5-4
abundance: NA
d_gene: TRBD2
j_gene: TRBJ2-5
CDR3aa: CASSMGLKETQYF
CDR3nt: TGTGCCAGCAGCATGGGACTAAAAGAGACCCAGTACTTC

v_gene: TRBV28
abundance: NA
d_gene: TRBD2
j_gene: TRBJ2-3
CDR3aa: CASSRGLAGLGEYF
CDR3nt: TGTGCCAGCAGCAGGGGACTAGCGGGCCTAGGAGAGTATTTT

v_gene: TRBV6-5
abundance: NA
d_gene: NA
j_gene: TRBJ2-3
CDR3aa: CASSYVGGTQYF
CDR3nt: TGTGCCAGCAGTTACGTCGGGGGTACGCAGTATTTT

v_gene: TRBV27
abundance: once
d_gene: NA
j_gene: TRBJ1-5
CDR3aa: CASSLSRHSNQPQHF
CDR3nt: TGTGCCAGCAGTTTAAGCAGACATAGCAATCAGCCCCAGCATTTT

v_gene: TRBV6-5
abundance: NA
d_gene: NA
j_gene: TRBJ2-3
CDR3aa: CASRSEDTQYF
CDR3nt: TGTGCCAGCCGAAGTGAAGATACGCAGTATTTT

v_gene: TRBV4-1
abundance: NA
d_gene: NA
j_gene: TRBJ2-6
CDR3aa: CASSQVISTGANVLTF
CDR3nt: TGCGCCAGCAGCCAAGTGATTTCTACTGGGGCCAACGTCCTGACTTTC

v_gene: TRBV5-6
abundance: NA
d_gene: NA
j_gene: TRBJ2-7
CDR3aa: CATRGAGIFGEQYF
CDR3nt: TGTGCCACCCGCGGGGCAGGGATCTTTGGCGAGCAGTACTTC

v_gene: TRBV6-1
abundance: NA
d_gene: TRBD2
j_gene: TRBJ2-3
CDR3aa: CASSELGLAGDTQYF
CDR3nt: TGTGCCAGCAGTGAATTGGGGCTAGCGGGAGATACGCAGTATTTT

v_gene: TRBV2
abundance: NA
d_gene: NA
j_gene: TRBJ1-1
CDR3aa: CASSGLEGREAFF
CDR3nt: TGTGCCAGCAGTGGGCTGGAGGGGCGGGAAGCTTTCTTT

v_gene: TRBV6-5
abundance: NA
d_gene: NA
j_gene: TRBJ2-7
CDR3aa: CASSEDRSYEQYF
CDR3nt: TGTGCCAGCAGTGAGGACCGAAGTTACGAGCAGTACTTC

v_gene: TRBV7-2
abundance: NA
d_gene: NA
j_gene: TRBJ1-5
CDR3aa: CASSLTVHQPQHF
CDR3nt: TGTGCCAGCAGCTTAACTGTACATCAGCCCCAGCATTTT

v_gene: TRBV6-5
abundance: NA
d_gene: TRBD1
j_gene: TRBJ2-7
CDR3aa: CASRGTDTPYEQYF
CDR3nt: TGTGCCAGCAGAGGGACAGATACACCCTACGAGCAGTACTTC

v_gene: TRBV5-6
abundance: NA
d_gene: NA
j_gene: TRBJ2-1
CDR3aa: CASSARWGVDNEQFF
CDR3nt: TGTGCCAGCAGCGCCCGTTGGGGGGTGGACAATGAGCAGTTCTTC

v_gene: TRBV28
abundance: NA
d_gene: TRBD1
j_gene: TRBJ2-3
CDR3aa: CASSLSGRGNGDTQYF
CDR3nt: TGTGCCAGCAGTTTATCAGGCAGGGGGAACGGGGATACGCAGTATTTT

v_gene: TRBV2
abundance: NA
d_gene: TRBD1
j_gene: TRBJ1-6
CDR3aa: CASSGGGTGLSPLHF
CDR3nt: TGTGCCAGCAGTGGGGGGGGGACAGGGCTCTCACCCCTCCACTTT

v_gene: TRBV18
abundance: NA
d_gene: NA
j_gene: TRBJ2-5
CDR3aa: CASSPGQETQYF
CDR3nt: TGTGCCAGCTCACCCGGGCAAGAGACCCAGTACTTC

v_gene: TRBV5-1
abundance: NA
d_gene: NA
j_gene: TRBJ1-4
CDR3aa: CASSLGVALTTNEKLFF
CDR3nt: TGCGCCAGCAGCTTGGGCGTGGCATTGACGACTAATGAAAAACTGTTTTTT

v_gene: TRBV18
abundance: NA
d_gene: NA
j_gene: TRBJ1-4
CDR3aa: CASSPMTGPTNEKLFF
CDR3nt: TGTGCCAGCTCACCTATGACAGGTCCAACTAATGAAAAACTGTTTTTT

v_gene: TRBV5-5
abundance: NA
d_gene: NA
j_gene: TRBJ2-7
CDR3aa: CASSSGPDLGQQYF
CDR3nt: TGTGCCAGCAGCTCGGGACCCGATTTGGGACAGCAGTACTTC

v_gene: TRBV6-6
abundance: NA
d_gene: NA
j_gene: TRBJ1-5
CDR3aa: CASSYPQGRNQPQHF
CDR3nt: TGTGCCAGCAGTTACCCACAGGGTCGGAATCAGCCCCAGCATTTT

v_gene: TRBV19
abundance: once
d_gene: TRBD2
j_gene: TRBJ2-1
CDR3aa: CASSFSGGKYNEQFF
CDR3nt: TGTGCCAGTAGTTTCTCGGGAGGGAAATACAATGAGCAGTTCTTC

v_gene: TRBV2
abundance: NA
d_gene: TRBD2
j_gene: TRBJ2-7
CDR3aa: CASRPGLAVYEQYF
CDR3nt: TGTGCCAGCAGACCGGGACTAGCGGTCTACGAGCAGTACTTC

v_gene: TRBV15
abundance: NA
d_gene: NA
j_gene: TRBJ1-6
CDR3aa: CATSRAAGNNSPLHF
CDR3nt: TGTGCCACCAGCAGAGCCGCTGGCAATAATTCACCCCTCCACTTT

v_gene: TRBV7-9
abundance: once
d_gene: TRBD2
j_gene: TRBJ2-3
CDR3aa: CASSRGLATDTQYF
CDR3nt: TGTGCCAGCAGCCGAGGACTAGCCACAGATACGCAGTATTTT